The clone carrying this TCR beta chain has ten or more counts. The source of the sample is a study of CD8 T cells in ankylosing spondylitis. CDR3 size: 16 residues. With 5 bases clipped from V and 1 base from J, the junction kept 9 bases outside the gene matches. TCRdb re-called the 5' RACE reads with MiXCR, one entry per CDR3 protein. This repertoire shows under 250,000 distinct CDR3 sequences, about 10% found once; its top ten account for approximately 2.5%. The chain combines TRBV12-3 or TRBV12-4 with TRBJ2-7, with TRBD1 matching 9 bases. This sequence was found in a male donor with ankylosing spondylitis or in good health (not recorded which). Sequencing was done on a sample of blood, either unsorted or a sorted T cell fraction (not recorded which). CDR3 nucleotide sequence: TGTGCCAGCAGTCCACAGGGGGCCCTGCCTTCCTACGAGCAGTACTTC. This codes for CASSPQGALPSYEQYF.